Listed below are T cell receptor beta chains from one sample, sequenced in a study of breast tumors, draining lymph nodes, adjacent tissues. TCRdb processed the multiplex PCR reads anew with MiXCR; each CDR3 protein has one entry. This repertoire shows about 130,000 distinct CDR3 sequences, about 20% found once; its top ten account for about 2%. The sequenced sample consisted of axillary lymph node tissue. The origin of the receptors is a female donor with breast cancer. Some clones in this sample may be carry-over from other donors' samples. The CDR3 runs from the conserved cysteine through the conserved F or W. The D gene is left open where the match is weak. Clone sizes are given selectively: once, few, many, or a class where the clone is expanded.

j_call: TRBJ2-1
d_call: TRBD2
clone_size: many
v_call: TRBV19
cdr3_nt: TGTGCCAGTAGCGGGGTGGCGGGAGCCTCTTGGAATGAGCAGTTCTTC
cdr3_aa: CASSGVAGASWNEQFF

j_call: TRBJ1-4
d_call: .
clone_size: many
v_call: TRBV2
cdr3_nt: TGTGCCAGCCGTCCAAGGGGCAGGATTAATGAAAAACTGTTTTTT
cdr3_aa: CASRPRGRINEKLFF

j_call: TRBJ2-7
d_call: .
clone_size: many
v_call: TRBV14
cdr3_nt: TGTGCCAGCAGCCAAACTCGCAACGAGCAGTACTTC
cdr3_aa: CASSQTRNEQYF

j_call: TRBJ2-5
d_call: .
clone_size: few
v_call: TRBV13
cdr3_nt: TGTGCCAGCAGCTTACGGGGTTGGCGGGAGACCCAGTACTTC
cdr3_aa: CASSLRGWRETQYF

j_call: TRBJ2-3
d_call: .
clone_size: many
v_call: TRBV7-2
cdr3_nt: TGTGCCAGCAGCTTCGGCTCTTTCACAGATACGCAGTATTTT
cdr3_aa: CASSFGSFTDTQYF

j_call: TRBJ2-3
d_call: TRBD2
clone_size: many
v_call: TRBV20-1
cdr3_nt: TGCAGTGCGGAGGGGATCTTAGCGGGAGGGGGGACAGATACGCAGTATTTT
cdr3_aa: CSAEGILAGGGTDTQYF

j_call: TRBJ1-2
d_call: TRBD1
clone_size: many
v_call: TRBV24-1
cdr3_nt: TGTGCCACCAGTGAGACAGGGGGCACGGGCTATGGCTACACCTTC
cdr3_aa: CATSETGGTGYGYTF

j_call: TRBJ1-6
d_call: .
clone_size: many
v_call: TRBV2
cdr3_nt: TGTGCCAGCAGTGTGCGTCCGGGGGGGGATTCACCCCTCCACTTT
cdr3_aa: CASSVRPGGDSPLHF

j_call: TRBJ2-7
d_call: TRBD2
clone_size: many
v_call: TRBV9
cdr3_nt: TGTGCCAGCAGCGCCGGGACTAGCGGGGCCAGGAGCTCCTACGAGCAGTACTTC
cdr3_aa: CASSAGTSGARSSYEQYF

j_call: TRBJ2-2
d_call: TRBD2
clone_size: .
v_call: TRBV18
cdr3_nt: TGTGCCAGCTCACCCGCGGAGGGAAAGCGGGAGGGCCCAGCGGAGCTGTTTTTT
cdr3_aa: CASSPAEGKREGPAELFF

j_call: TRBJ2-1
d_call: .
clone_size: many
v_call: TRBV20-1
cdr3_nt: TGCAGTCACCCAAGAGGGAGAGGGTCCAATGAGCAGTTCTTC
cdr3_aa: CSHPRGRGSNEQFF

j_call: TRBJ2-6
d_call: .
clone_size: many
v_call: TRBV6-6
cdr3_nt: TGTGCCAGCAGCCTGCAGGGGTTTTCTGGGGCCAACGTCCTGACTTTC
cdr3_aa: CASSLQGFSGANVLTF

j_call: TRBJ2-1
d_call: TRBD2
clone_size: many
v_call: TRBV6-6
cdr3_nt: TGTGCCAGCAGGCGGGACTACTCCTACAATGAGCAGTTCTTC
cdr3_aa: CASRRDYSYNEQFF

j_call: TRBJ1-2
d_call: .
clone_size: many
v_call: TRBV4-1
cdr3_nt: TGCGCCAGCAGCCCCATAGCCGGGGGAAGCGGTGTCACCTTC
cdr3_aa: CASSPIAGGSGVTF

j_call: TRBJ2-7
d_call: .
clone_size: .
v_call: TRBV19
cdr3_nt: TGTGCCAGTAGTATCGGGGTAGTCTGGTACGAGCAGTACTTC
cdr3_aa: CASSIGVVWYEQYF

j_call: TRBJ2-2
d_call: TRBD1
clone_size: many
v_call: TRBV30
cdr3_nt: TGTGCCTGGAGTGGGGGGGACAGGGCGAACACCGGGGAGCTGTTTTTT
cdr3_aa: CAWSGGDRANTGELFF

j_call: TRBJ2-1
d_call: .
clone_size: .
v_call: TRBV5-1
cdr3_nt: TGCGCCAGCAGCGGGGGCTGCAATGAGCAGTTCTTC
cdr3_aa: CASSGGCNEQFF

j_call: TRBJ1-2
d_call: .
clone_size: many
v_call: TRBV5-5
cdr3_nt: TGTGCCAGCAGCTTGGACCTAAGGCGAGACTATGGCTACACCTTC
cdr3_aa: CASSLDLRRDYGYTF

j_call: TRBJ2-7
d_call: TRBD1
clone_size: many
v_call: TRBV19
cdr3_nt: TGTGCCAGCAGTTTGGCAGGGGGCGGGTACGAGCAGTACTTC
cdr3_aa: CASSLAGGGYEQYF

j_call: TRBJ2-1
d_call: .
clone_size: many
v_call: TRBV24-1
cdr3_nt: TGTGCCACCAGTGATCCCATTCTCCAGAGCTCCTACAATGAGCAGTTCTTC
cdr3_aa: CATSDPILQSSYNEQFF

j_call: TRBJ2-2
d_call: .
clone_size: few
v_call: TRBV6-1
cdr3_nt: TGTGCCAGCAGTGACAGGCACTACACCGGGGAGCTGTTTTTT
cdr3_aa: CASSDRHYTGELFF

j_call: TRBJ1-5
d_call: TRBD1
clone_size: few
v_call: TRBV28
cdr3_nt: TGTGCCAGCAGCGACAGGGGAGAAGGACAGCCCCAGCATTTT
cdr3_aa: CASSDRGEGQPQHF

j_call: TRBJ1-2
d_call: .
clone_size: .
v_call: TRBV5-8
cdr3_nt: TGTGCCAGCAGCTTGGTCTACGACCAGAACTATGGCTACACCTTC
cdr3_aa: CASSLVYDQNYGYTF

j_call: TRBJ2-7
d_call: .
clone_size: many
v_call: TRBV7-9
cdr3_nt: TGTGCCAGCAGCGAAAGTGGGGACCCCCGGGGGCGGCAGTACTTC
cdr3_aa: CASSESGDPRGRQYF

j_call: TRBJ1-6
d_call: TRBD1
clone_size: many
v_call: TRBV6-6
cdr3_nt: TGTGCCAGCAGGCGCGGACAGGCTAATTCACCCCTCCACTTT
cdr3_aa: CASRRGQANSPLHF

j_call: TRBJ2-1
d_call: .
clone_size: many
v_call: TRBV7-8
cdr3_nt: TGTGCCAGCAGCTTAGTCGGGGGCATTTACAATGAGCAGTTCTTC
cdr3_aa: CASSLVGGIYNEQFF

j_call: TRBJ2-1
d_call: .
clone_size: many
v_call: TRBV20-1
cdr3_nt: TGCAGTGCTAGAGGTTACAATGAGCAGTTCTTC
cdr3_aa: CSARGYNEQFF

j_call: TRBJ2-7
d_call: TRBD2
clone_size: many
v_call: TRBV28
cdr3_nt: TGTGCCAGCAGTGGGGGAGGGGCCAACTACGAGCAGTACTTC
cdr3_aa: CASSGGGANYEQYF

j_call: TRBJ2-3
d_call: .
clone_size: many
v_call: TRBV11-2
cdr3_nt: TGTGCCAGCAGCCCGGGTCGAGATACGCAGTATTTT
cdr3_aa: CASSPGRDTQYF

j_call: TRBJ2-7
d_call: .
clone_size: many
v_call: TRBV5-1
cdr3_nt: TGCGCCAGCAGCGCTGGGTCGAGGGGAGGGCAGTACTTC
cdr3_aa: CASSAGSRGGQYF

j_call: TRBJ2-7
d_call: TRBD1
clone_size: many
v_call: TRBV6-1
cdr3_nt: TGTGCCAGCAGCCAAGACAGGGCCTACGAGCAGTACTTC
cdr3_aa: CASSQDRAYEQYF

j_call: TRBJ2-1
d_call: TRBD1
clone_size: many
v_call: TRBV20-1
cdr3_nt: TGCAGTGCTAGGACAGGGGGCACCTACAATGAGCAGTTCTTC
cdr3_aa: CSARTGGTYNEQFF

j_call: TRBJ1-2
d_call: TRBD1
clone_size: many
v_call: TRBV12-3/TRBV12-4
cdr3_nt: TGTGCCAGCAGTCCAAGGGGGACAGGGAATGGCTACACCTTC
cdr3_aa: CASSPRGTGNGYTF

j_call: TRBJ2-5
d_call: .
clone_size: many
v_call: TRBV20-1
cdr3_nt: TGCAGTGCTAGTGAAGACGGACTAAGGGAGACCCAGTACTTC
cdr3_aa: CSASEDGLRETQYF

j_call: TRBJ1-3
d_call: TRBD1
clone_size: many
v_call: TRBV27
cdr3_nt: TGTGCCAGCAGTTTACAAGGGACAGGGGCCGGAAACACCATATATTTT
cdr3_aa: CASSLQGTGAGNTIYF

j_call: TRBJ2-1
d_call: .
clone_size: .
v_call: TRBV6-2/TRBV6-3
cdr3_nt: TGTGCCAGCAGGGGGCTCGTCAGCTCCTACAATGAGCAGTTCTTC
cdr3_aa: CASRGLVSSYNEQFF

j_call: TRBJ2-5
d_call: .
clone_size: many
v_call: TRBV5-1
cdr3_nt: TGCGCCAGCAGCTTGGGGGTGGCCGTTGAAGGGACCCAGTACTTC
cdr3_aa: CASSLGVAVEGTQYF

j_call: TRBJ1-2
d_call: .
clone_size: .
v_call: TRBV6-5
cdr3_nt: TGTGCCAGCATTGTACAGGGATTCGATGGCTACACCTTC
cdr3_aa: CASIVQGFDGYTF

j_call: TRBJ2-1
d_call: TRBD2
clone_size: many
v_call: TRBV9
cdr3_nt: TGTGCCAGCAGCGGACTAGCGGGACACAATGAGCAGTTCTTC
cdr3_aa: CASSGLAGHNEQFF

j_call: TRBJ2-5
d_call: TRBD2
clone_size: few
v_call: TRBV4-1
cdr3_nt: TGCGCCAGCAGCCAAGGGCTAGCGGGACGGGAGACCCAGTACTTC
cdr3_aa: CASSQGLAGRETQYF

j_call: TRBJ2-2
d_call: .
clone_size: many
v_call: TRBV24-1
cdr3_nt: TGTGCCACCAGTGCCGCAAATCGGTACACCGGGGAGCTGTTTTTT
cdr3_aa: CATSAANRYTGELFF

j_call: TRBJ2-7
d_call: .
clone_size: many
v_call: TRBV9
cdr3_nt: TGTGCCAGCAGCCCACGGGCCGCTAGCTACGAGCAGTACTTC
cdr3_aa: CASSPRAASYEQYF